This T cell receptor (beta chain) originates from a study of radiotherapy plus CTLA-4 blockade in lung cancer. V gave up 6 bases and J gave up 4 bases, with 17 bases separating them. Germline CDR1 reads MNHNS; CDR2 reads SASEGT. This CDR3 has 15 residues. This table comes from immunoSEQ multiplex PCR, and its TCRdb copy is limited to in-frame clones, with some not included. Here the sample spans about 70,000 clones, roughly 85% being singletons. This clone came up a few times. This material consisted of peripheral blood, taken from a patient treated with radiotherapy plus ipilimumab. The TCR was taken from a human donor with non-small cell lung cancer who had a complete response to radiotherapy plus ipilimumab. This chain connects TRBV6-1 to TRBJ2-3; D might be TRBD2 (6 bases). The CDR3 loop reads CASRGLTGFADTQYF. Written as DNA, the CDR3 is TGTGCCAGCAGGGGACTCACCGGATTCGCAGATACGCAGTATTTT.